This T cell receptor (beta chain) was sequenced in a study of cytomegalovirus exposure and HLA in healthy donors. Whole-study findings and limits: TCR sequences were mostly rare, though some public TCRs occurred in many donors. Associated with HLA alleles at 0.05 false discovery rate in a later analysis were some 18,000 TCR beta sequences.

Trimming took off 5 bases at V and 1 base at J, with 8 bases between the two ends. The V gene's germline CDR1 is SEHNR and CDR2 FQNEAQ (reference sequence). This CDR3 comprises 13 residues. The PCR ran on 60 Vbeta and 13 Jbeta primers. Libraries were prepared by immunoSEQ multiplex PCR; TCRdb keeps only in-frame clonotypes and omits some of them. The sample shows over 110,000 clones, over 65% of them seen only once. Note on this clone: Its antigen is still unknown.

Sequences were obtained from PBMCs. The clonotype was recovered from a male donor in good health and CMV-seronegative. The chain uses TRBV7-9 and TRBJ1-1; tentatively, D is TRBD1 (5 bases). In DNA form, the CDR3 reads TGTGCCAGCAGCCAGCAGGGGAACACTGAAGCTTTCTTT. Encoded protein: CASSQQGNTEAFF.